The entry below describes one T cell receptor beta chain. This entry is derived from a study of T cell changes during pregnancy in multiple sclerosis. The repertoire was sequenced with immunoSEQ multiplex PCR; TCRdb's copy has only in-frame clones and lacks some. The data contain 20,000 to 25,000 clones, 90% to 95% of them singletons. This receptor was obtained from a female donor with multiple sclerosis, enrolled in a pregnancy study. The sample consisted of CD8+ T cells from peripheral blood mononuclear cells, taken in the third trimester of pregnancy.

The DNA of the CDR3 is TGTGCCAGCAGCTTAGTCAAGACAGGGCAGGCCAAAAACATTCAGTACTTC. Translation: CASSLVKTGQAKNIQYF. The rearrangement joins TRBV7-9 to TRBJ2-4; 7 nucleotides line up with TRBD1. This CDR3 region has 17 residues. The V and J ends lost 1 base and 1 base, in that order; junction bases with no gene match: 7. In germline, CDR1 is SEHNR, CDR2 FQNEAQ (reference sequence).